This entry lists 3 T cell receptor beta chains sequenced from one sample in a study of memory CD4+ T cells and cytomegalovirus serostatus. Single viable CD3+CD4+CD8-CD45RO+ cells were sorted as the memory CD4+ T cells. Only in-frame clones appear in the TCRdb table, and some are missing; sequencing was by immunoSEQ multiplex PCR. The repertoire has some 39,000 clones, 70% to 80% of them found once; the top ten carry 0.79%. The material sequenced was memory CD4+ T cells from blood. These receptors came from an adult in good health and CMV-seronegative.

The rearrangement uses TRBV5-1 and TRBJ1-3; TRBD1 might be the D (5 bases). The CDR3 covers 16 residues. Germline V gene data show CDR1 as SGHRS and CDR2 as YFSETQ. V lost 0 bases and J 0 bases, leaving 10 bases between the germline ends. CDR3 residues: CASSLDPGTSGNTIYF. The CDR3 DNA reads as TGCGCCAGCAGCTTGGACCCCGGGACCTCTGGAAACACCATATATTTT.

The table lists this clone with a count of one. The gene calls are TRBV27 and TRBJ2-7; 9 bases align to TRBD2. The germline V gene has CDR1 MNHEY and CDR2 SMNVEV (reference sequence). This CDR3 is 15 amino acids long. The junction had 5 bases not matched to a gene; V was cut back by 2 bases and J by 3 bases. Here the CDR3 reads CASSLKSSGVYEQYF. The CDR3 DNA is TGTGCCAGCAGTTTAAAGTCTAGCGGGGTCTACGAGCAGTACTTC.

The chain combines TRBV6-6 with TRBJ2-7; D call uncertain. The germline V and J ends were trimmed by 6 bases and 0 bases, with 12 bases remaining between them. CDR3 length: 14 amino acids. The V gene's germline CDR1 is MNHNY and CDR2 SVGAGI (reference sequence). For the CDR3, the DNA is TGTGCCAGCAGCTCTGGGGTCCTCTCCTACGAGCAGTACTTC. This codes for CASSSGVLSYEQYF.